This T cell receptor beta chain was identified during a study of blood T cell repertoires in COVID-19. Study as a whole: Specimens from acute and convalescent COVID-19 originated in the United States, Italy and Spain. T cells, B-cell-depleted T cells, or PBMCs supplied cDNA or gDNA.

Original processing methods: Reference gene primer amplification in the assay estimated nucleated cell counts. Sequencing was performed with immunoSEQ multiplex PCR; in TCRdb, only in-frame clones are kept and a portion is missing. V and J calls plus clone size are reproduced from that table; the DNA served to infer D and trimming. The profile covers about 270,000 clones, with around 82% appearing a single time and roughly 3.1% taken by the ten largest. The germline gives CDR1 SEHNR, CDR2 FQNEAQ (reference sequence). CDR3 length equals 15 residues. V gave up 6 bases and J gave up 0 bases; unmatched junction bases: 7.

Sequencing was done on a sample of peripheral blood. The clonotype was recovered from a woman under 30 with acute or convalescent COVID-19. The genes are TRBV7-9 and TRBJ2-7; 8 bases are shared with TRBD1. CDR3 DNA: TGTGCCAGCAGTGGAGACAGGGGAAGCTCCTACGAGCAGTACTTC. Translation: CASSGDRGSSYEQYF.